This T cell receptor beta chain came from a study of blood T cell repertoires in COVID-19. As for the study in general: Samples of COVID-19 (acute and convalescent) were obtained from the United States, Italy and Spain. Sample material is recorded as cDNA or gDNA derived from T cells, B-cell-depleted T cells, or PBMCs.

Germline V CDR1 and CDR2: PRHDT, FYEKMQ (reference sequence). The V gene lost 2 bases and the J gene lost 2 bases, with 7 bases spanning the gap. This CDR3 spans 13 amino acids. Authors' data handling: Quantification of nucleated cells was approximated via reference gene primer amplification. TCRdb's table, derived via immunoSEQ multiplex PCR, lists solely in-frame clones and lacks some. V and J calls plus clone size are reproduced from that table; the DNA served to infer D and trimming. The sample records some 200,000 clones, about 87% being singletons. The rearrangement links TRBV13 to TRBJ2-7; perhaps TRBD2 as D (5 bases). This sequence originates from a woman aged 70-85 years with COVID-19, enrolled during active disease. The sample consisted of peripheral blood. The CDR3 sequence: CASSLREPYEQYF. CDR3 coding DNA: TGTGCCAGCAGCTTACGGGAACCCTACGAGCAGTACTTC.